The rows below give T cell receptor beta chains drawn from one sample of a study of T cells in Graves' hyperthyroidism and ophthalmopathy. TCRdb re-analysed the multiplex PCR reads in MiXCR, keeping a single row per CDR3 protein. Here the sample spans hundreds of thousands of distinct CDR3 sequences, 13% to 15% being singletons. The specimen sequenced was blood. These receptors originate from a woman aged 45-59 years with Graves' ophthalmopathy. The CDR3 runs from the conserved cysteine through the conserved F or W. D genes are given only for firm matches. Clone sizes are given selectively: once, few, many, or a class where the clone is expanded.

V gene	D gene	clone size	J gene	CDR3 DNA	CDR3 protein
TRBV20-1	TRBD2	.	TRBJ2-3	TGCAGTGCTAGTCCGAGCGGGAGGGTAACAGATACGCAGTATTTT	CSASPSGRVTDTQYF
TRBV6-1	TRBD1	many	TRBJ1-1	TGTGCCAGCAGATCGACAGGGACGGGGTCGACGCCTGAAGCTTTCTTT	CASRSTGTGSTPEAFF
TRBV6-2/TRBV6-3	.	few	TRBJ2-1	TGTGCCAGCAGTTCTCTCAAGGTATCTGAGCAGTTCTTC	CASSSLKVSEQFF
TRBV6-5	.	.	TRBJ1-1	TGTGCCAGCAGTTACGTTCAGGGTAACACTGAAGCTTTCTTT	CASSYVQGNTEAFF
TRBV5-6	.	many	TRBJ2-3	TGTGCCAGCAGCCCCGTTTTAGACGATACGCAGTATTTT	CASSPVLDDTQYF
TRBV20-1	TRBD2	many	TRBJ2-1	TGCAGTGCTAGAGATCTTAGCGGGAGGCCCAATGAGCAGTTCTTC	CSARDLSGRPNEQFF
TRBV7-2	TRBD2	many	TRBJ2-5	TGTGCCAGCAGCTTCGGGTCTAGCGGGGAGACCCAGTACTTC	CASSFGSSGETQYF
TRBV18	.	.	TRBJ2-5	TGTGCCAGCTCACCACGATTGGGCGGATCAACTCCACCATATCAAGAGACCCAGTACTTC	CASSPRLGGSTPPYQETQYF
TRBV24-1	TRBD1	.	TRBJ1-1	TGTGCCACCAGAGACAGGGCTCACACTGAAGCTTTCTTT	CATRDRAHTEAFF
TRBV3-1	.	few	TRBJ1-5	TGTGCCAGCAGCCTCCGGGGCGCACCTGATAGCAATCAGCCCCAGCATTTT	CASSLRGAPDSNQPQHF
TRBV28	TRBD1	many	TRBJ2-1	TGTGCCGCCCTACCCCGTACAGGGGTGCACTACAATGAGCAGTTCTTC	CAALPRTGVHYNEQFF
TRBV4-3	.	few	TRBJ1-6	TGCGCCAGCAGCCAAAACTCGGACTGGGGTTCACCCCTCCACTTT	CASSQNSDWGSPLHF
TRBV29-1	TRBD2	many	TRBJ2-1	TGCAGCGTTGAAGGTTTAATGATAGCGGGAGTTAGTGCCCGCTCCTACAATGAGCAGTTCTTC	CSVEGLMIAGVSARSYNEQFF
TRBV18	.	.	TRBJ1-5	TGTGCCAGCTCACCCTCCTACAGGAATAGCAATCAGCCCCAGCATTTT	CASSPSYRNSNQPQHF
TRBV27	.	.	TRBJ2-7	TGTGCCAGCACTCCCCCCCCCCCGAGCGAGCAGTACTTC	CASTPPPPSEQYF
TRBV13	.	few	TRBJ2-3	TGTGCCAGCAGCTCATCCCCGCGCACAGATACGCAGTATTTT	CASSSSPRTDTQYF
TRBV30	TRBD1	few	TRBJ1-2	TGTACCTGGAGTAGGCAATTAGGACAGGGCGATGGCTACACCTTC	CTWSRQLGQGDGYTF
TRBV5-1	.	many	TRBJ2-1	TGCGCCAGCAGCTTGGGTCTACCAGGGTACAATGAGCAGTTCTTC	CASSLGLPGYNEQFF
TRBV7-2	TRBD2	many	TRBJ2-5	TGTGCCAGCAGCTTGAGCGGCGGGAGATTGAAGTACTTC	CASSLSGGRLKYF
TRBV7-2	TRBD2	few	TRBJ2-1	TGTGCCAGCAGCTTAGCTGGACGCGGGAGCCCCTACAATGAGCAGTTCTTC	CASSLAGRGSPYNEQFF
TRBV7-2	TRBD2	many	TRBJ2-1	TGTGCCAGCAGCTTAGGGGTCGGGAGGGCCTACAATGAGCAGTTCTTC	CASSLGVGRAYNEQFF
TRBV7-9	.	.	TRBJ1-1	TGTGCCAGCAGCGGGGATGGGGGAAACCGGGTTGAAGCTTTCTTT	CASSGDGGNRVEAFF
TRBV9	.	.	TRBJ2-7	TGTGCCAGCAGCGCCGGGACTCGAACCTACGAGCAGTACTTC	CASSAGTRTYEQYF
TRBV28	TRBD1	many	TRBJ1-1	TGTGCCAGCAGTTTACAATACAGGGGTAGGACTGAAGCTTTCTTT	CASSLQYRGRTEAFF
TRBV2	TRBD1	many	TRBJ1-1	TGTGCCAGCAGTCCAGCCCGGGACAGGGAGACTGAAGCTTTCTTT	CASSPARDRETEAFF
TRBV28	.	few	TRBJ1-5	TGTGCCAGCAGTTTTATTGATGCAGGCAATCAGCCCCAGCATTTT	CASSFIDAGNQPQHF
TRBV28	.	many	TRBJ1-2	TGTGCCAGCAGTTCCAAAATTATACGCTACACCTTC	CASSSKIIRYTF
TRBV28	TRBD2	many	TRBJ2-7	TGTGCCAGCAGTCGGCCGGGACTAGCGGGGAACAAGCAGTACTTC	CASSRPGLAGNKQYF
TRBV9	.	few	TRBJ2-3	TGTGCCAGCAGCGTAGAACCGAGCACAGATACGCAGTATTTT	CASSVEPSTDTQYF
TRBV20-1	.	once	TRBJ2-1	TGCAGTGCTCGGTCGGGCCTCCCGGGGGTTGAGCAGTTCTTC	CSARSGLPGVEQFF
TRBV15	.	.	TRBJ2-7	TGTGCCACCAGCCGTGGTGGGACCGGGGGGCTCGAGCAGTACTTC	CATSRGGTGGLEQYF
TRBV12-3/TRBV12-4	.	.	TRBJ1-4	TGTGCCAGTATGACGGGGCTTAATGAAAAACTGTTTTTT	CASMTGLNEKLFF
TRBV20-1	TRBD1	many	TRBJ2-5	TGCAGTGCGAGACAGGGATTGGTAGAGACCCAGTACTTC	CSARQGLVETQYF
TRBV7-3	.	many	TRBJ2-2	TGTGCCAGCGGAGTTACAAACACCGGGGAGCTGTTTTTT	CASGVTNTGELFF
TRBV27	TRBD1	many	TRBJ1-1	TGTGCCAGCAGTATACAGGGGGCAATGAACACTGAAGCTTTCTTT	CASSIQGAMNTEAFF
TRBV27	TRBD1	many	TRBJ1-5	TGTGCCAGCAGTTCCCTAACAGGGGGCATCGGACAGCCCCAGCATTTT	CASSSLTGGIGQPQHF
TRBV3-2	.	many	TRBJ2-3	TGTGCCAGCAGCCAAGATTGGCCTAGCGGGAGGTCTACTAGCACAGATACGCAGTATTTT	CASSQDWPSGRSTSTDTQYF
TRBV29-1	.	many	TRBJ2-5	TGCAGCGTCGCACAAAGAATGCTGGGGGAGACCCAGTACTTC	CSVAQRMLGETQYF
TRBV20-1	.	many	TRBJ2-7	TGCAGTGCGCGACCCGAGGCTGACTACGAGCAGTACTTC	CSARPEADYEQYF
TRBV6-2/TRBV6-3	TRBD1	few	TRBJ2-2	TGTGCCAGCAGTTACTGGGACAGGATGAACACCGGGGAGCTGTTTTTT	CASSYWDRMNTGELFF
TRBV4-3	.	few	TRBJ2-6	TGCGCCAGCAGCCGATCTTCAGGTGGGACTGGGGCCAACGTCCTGACTTTC	CASSRSSGGTGANVLTF
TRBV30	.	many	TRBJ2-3	TGTGCCTGGAGTGAACAAGGGGCAGATACGCAGTATTTT	CAWSEQGADTQYF
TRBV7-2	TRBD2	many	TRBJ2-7	TGTGCCAGCAGCTTAGACGGACTAGCGGGCCTTAGCTCCTACGAGCAGTACTTC	CASSLDGLAGLSSYEQYF
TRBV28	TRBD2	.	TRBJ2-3	TGTGCCAGCAGGAGGACTAGCGGGAGACTTGGCACAGATACGCAGTATTTT	CASRRTSGRLGTDTQYF
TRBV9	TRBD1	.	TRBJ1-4	TGTGCCAGCAGCCCCGACCTACAGGGGGGTAATGAAAAACTGTTTTTT	CASSPDLQGGNEKLFF
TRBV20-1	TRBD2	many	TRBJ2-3	TGCAGTGCTGGTGGGTGGACTAGCGGGACAGATACGCAGTATTTT	CSAGGWTSGTDTQYF
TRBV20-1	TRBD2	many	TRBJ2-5	TGCAGTGCTAGAGATCTAGCGGCCCAAGAGACCCAGTACTTC	CSARDLAAQETQYF
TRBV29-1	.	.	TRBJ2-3	TGCAGCGTTGATGAGGCCGCAGATACGCAGTATTTT	CSVDEAADTQYF
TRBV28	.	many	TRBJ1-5	TGTGCCAGCAGTTTACCGACAGGAATAGGGCAGCCCCAGCATTTT	CASSLPTGIGQPQHF
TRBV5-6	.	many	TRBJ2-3	TGTGCCAGCACGGAACAGGGCCGGACAGATACGCAGTATTTT	CASTEQGRTDTQYF
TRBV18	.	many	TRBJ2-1	TGTGCCAGCTCACCACTGGGCAGGGGCGAGGTCAATGAGCAGTTCTTC	CASSPLGRGEVNEQFF
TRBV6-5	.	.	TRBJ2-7	TGTGCCAGCAGTTACCTTAGTGGCTACGAGCAGTACTTC	CASSYLSGYEQYF
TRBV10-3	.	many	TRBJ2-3	TGTGCCATCGGGGTAGCAGCAGATACGCAGTATTTT	CAIGVAADTQYF
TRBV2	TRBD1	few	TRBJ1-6	TGTGCCAGCACGGACAATACCAGGGGGCGGAATTCACCCTCCCACTTT	CASTDNTRGRNSPSHF
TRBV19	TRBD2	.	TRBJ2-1	TGTGCCAGTAGTACCGATGCTAGCGGGAGTAAAAATGAGCAGTTCTTC	CASSTDASGSKNEQFF
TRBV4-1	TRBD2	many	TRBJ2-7	TGCGCCAGCAGCCAAGAGGGGACTAGGTACGAGCAGTACTTC	CASSQEGTRYEQYF
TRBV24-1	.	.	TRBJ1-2	TGTGCCACCAGTGATGGGCCCCGCACTAACTATGGCTACACCTTC	CATSDGPRTNYGYTF
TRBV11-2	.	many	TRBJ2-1	TGTGCCAGCAGCTTCGTCAATACGGGGAATGAGCAGTTCTTC	CASSFVNTGNEQFF
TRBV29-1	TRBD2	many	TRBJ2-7	TGCAGCGTTAGCGGGAGAACCTACGAGCAGTACTTC	CSVSGRTYEQYF